The 23 T cell receptor beta chains reported below all come from one sample, sequenced in a study of circulating CD8 cells and anti-PD-1 response in melanoma. Four subsets defined by PD-1 and/or TIGIT were sorted from live CD3+CD8+TCRalphabeta+ cells. Each library started from 15 ng of total RNA using the QIAseq Immune Repertoire TCR panel. MiXCR, applied by TCRdb to the reads, yields one record per CDR3 protein. The profile shows several hundred distinct CDR3 sequences, 8.6% of them singletons. The sample here was CD8+ T cells from PBMCs, taken at baseline or after one month of anti-PD-1 therapy (not recorded which). The receptors derive from a human donor with melanoma.

Worth noting for this clonotype: A much larger clone lies a single base off, so this may be a read error. V and J are TRBV12-3 or TRBV12-4 and TRBJ2-1; D could derive from TRBD1 or TRBD2 (5 bases each). Trimming took off 2 bases at V and 3 bases at J, with 11 bases between the two ends. The CDR3 covers 15 residues. For the CDR3, the DNA is TGTGCCAGCAGTTTACTAGGGGACCACTACAATGAGCAGTTCTTC. Translated: CASSLLGDHYNEQFF.

V usage is TRBV7-2 and J usage is TRBJ1-2, with D unresolved. In germline, CDR1 is SGHTA, CDR2 FQGNSA. V was pared by 1 base and J by 4 bases, with 7 bases between. CDR3 length: 13 amino acids. CDR3 region: CASSLDMFYGYTF. CDR3 in DNA: TGTGCCAGCAGCTTAGATATGTTCTATGGCTACACCTTC.

Judged by abundance, this clonotype is medium-sized (0.01 to 0.1%). The gene calls are TRBV6-5 and TRBJ2-7, with D perhaps assigned TRBD1 or TRBD2 (6 bases each). The CDR3 has 16 amino acids. Germline CDR1 is MNHEY and CDR2 is SVGAGI. Trimming stripped 6 bases from V and 3 bases from J, with 21 bases between. CDR3 protein: CASSSLVEGGIYEQYF. The CDR3 nucleotides read TGTGCCAGCAGCTCGCTAGTGGAAGGGGGGATCTACGAGCAGTACTTC.

Sample share makes this clonotype medium-sized (0.01 to 0.1%). CDR3 DNA sequence: TGTGCCAGCAGACGCGTCGACAGTTACAATGAGCAGTTCTTC. Amino acid sequence: CASRRVDSYNEQFF. The chain has TRBV28 and TRBJ2-1; a weak D match, TRBD1 (5 bases). The germline V gene has CDR1 MDHEN and CDR2 SYDVKM. CDR3 length: 14 residues. V was trimmed by 6 bases and J by 4 bases, leaving 13 bases between them.

This clonotype is deemed medium-sized. This sequence joins TRBV29-1 and TRBJ2-7; possible D gene TRBD1, 6 bases. V lost 3 bases and J lost 2, with 17 bases in between. Germline assignment: CDR1 SQVTM and CDR2 ANQGSEA. The CDR3 contains 15 residues. The CDR3 DNA sequence: TGCAGCGTTGATGGTCGCAGGGGATATACCTACGAGCAGTACTTC. This sequence encodes CSVDGRRGYTYEQYF.

The chain couples TRBV28 to TRBJ2-2; 11 bases line up with TRBD2. Trimming at V came to 5 bases and at J to 5 bases, leaving 10 bases not matched to a gene. Germline loops: CDR1 MDHEN, CDR2 SYDVKM. CDR3 size: 17 residues. For the CDR3, the DNA is TGTGCCAGCAGTCCACTAGCGGGAGCGGAAGGTACCGGGGAGCTGTTTTTT. It yields the protein CASSPLAGAEGTGELFF. The full variable domain, rest sourced from reference TRBV28 and TRBJ2-2, is DVKVTQSSRYLVKRTGEKVFLECVQDMDHENMFWYRQDPGLGLRLIYFSYDVKMKEKGDIPEGYSVSREKKERFSLILESASTNQTSMYLCASSPLAGAEGTGELFFGEGSRLTVL.

This clonotype is medium-sized within its sample. The genes are TRBV27 and TRBJ2-3; D is unclear. The CDR3 consists of 14 residues. Germline V gene sequence: CDR1 MNHEY, CDR2 SMNVEV (reference sequence). V was pared by 0 bases and J by 2 bases, with 6 bases between. In DNA, the CDR3 is TGTGCCAGCAGTTTATCGATGGCCACAGATACGCAGTATTTT. As protein: CASSLSMATDTQYF.

This clonotype is deemed medium-sized. The rearrangement uses TRBV29-1 and TRBJ2-1; 9 bases map to TRBD1. Germline lookup yields CDR1 SQVTM and CDR2 ANQGSEA. This CDR3 has 15 residues. Unmatched junction bases numbered 7, after V lost 7 bases and J lost 0 bases. The CDR3 region has the DNA TGCAGCGGGGACGGACAGGGGAACTCCTACAATGAGCAGTTCTTC. Translating it yields CSGDGQGNSYNEQFF.

A few counts support this clonotype. At one end, the junction sequence differs from germline, possibly due to a read error. The chain couples TRBV20-1 to TRBJ2-1; 9 bases match TRBD2. Germline V gene sequence: CDR1 DFQATT, CDR2 SNEGSKA (reference sequence). CDR3 size: 16 residues. The CDR3 is CSASPDTGTSYDEQFF. The DNA of the CDR3 is TGCAGTGCCAGCCCTGATACCGGGACTAGCTACGATGAGCAGTTCTTC.

By proportion, this clonotype is medium-sized. The V gene is TRBV25-1, the J gene TRBJ2-7, with D perhaps assigned TRBD1 or TRBD2 (5 bases each). Looked up from germline, CDR1 is MGHDK and CDR2 is SYGVNS. Trimming shortened V by 2 bases and J by 0 bases, and 14 bases separated the two germline ends. This CDR3 spans 16 amino acids. In DNA form, the CDR3 reads TGTGCCAGCAGTGAAGCCGGGACCGCGAGCTCCTACGAGCAGTACTTC. It specifies CASSEAGTASSYEQYF.

By share of the sample, this clonotype is large (0.1 to 1%). This sequence joins TRBV9 and TRBJ2-1, with 10 bases lining up with TRBD1. The CDR3 has 20 residues. Germline lookup yields CDR1 SGDLS and CDR2 YYNGEE. Trimming took 0 bases from V and 5 from J; bases not matched to a gene: 17. The CDR3 here is CASSVAHNGGDRGINNEQFF. The CDR3 DNA is TGTGCCAGCAGCGTAGCCCACAATGGTGGGGACAGGGGAATTAACAATGAGCAGTTCTTC.

This clonotype is medium-sized by share. The V call is TRBV27, the J call TRBJ2-7; weak D call: TRBD1 (6 bases). The germline V gene encodes CDR1 MNHEY and CDR2 SMNVEV (reference sequence). The CDR3 spans 14 residues. V was pared by 8 bases and J by 0 bases, with 14 bases between. CDR3 sequence (DNA): TGTGCCAGCTCCGTTGACAGGATCTCCTACGAGCAGTACTTC. Translation gives CASSVDRISYEQYF.

Notes on this clonotype: A much more abundant neighbour one base away suggests this may be a read error. CDR3 residues: CANSLVWGTGELFF. The CDR3 DNA follows: TGTGCCAATAGTCTCGTCTGGGGTACCGGGGAGCTGTTTTTT. The chain combines TRBV19 with TRBJ2-2, with unresolved D. The germline CDR1 and CDR2 sequences are LNHDA and SQIVND (reference sequence). This CDR3 spans 14 amino acids.

This clonotype was seen only a few times. The junction departs from the called germline gene at one end, perhaps through a read error. This chain links TRBV24-1 with TRBJ2-1, with D possibly being TRBD2 (6 bases). The germline V gene has CDR1 KGHDR and CDR2 SFDVKD. This CDR3 spans 13 amino acids. In DNA form, the CDR3 reads TGTGCCACCGGTGATTTGTCGGGGGAGGAGCAGTTCTTC. This codes for CATGDLSGEEQFF.

By share, this clonotype counts as medium-sized. The chain combines TRBV28 with TRBJ1-1; 10 bases agree with TRBD1. The CDR3 extends over 15 amino acids. In germline, CDR1 is MDHEN, CDR2 SYDVKM. V gave up 5 bases and J gave up 3 bases; unmatched junction bases: 6. The CDR3 region has the DNA TGTGCCAGCAGTCCGCCGACAGGGGGCTACACTGAAGCTTTCTTT. The encoded protein is CASSPPTGGYTEAFF.

By its share, this clonotype is large (0.1 to 1%). At one end the junction does not follow the germline gene, possibly because of a read error. The chain has TRBV2 and TRBJ1-5; 12 bases align to TRBD1. CDR1 is SNHLY and CDR2 is FYNNEI in the germline V gene. The CDR3 is 15 residues long. The CDR3, as DNA: TGTGCCAGCAGGGAAGGGACAGGGGGCTTTCAGCCCCAGCATTTT. Its protein is CASREGTGGFQPQHF.

A word on this clonotype: This may be a read error, as it is one base from a much larger clone. The gene calls are TRBV20-1 and TRBJ1-1; TRBD1 matches at 7 bases. The CDR3 contains 12 residues. CDR1 is DFQATT and CDR2 is SNEGSKA in the germline V gene (reference sequence). CDR3 coding DNA: TGCGGTGTAACGACAGGGACCACTGAAGCTTTCTTT. Translated: CGVTTGTTEAFF.

Within the sample, this clonotype is medium-sized. The chain uses TRBV6-6 and TRBJ2-2; D gene ambiguous. Trimming pared 6 bases from V and 6 bases from J, leaving 2 bases between. The CDR3 is made up of 10 amino acids. Looked up from germline, CDR1 is MNHNY and CDR2 is SVGAGI (reference sequence). The CDR3 spells CASRAGELFF. The CDR3 bases are TGTGCCAGCAGGGCCGGGGAGCTGTTTTTT.

This clonotype counts as medium-sized. CDR3 sequence reads: CASVCVIRGQYTSYEQYF. The CDR3 region has the DNA TGTGCCAGCGTTTGCGTGATAAGAGGACAGTACACTTCCTACGAGCAGTACTTC. V and J are TRBV12-3 or TRBV12-4 and TRBJ2-7; maybe TRBD1 (6 bases). This CDR3 region has 18 residues. Trimming took 8 bases from V and 1 from J, leaving 27 bases between them.

In its sample, this clonotype is medium-sized. Compared with germline, one end of the junction differs, possibly owing to a read error. The chain has TRBV20-1 and TRBJ2-2, with D maybe TRBD2 (6 bases). The CDR3 contains 17 residues. Germline V CDR1 and CDR2: DFQATT, SNEGSKA (reference sequence). CDR3 DNA: TGCAGTGCTAGAGAGAGAGGCGGGGCTTTCCTCACCGTGGAGCTGTTTTTT. Protein: CSARERGGAFLTVELFF.

The gene calls are TRBV7-3 and TRBJ1-5, with D tentatively TRBD1 (5 bases). Deletions cut 5 bases from V and 6 bases from J, with 14 bases between. Germline assignment: CDR1 SGHTA and CDR2 FQGTGA. There are 14 residues in the CDR3. The CDR3 reads CASSERGTCQPQHF. The CDR3 region has the DNA TGTGCCAGCAGCGAAAGGGGAACCTGTCAGCCCCAGCATTTT. The full variable domain, with the rest looked up from reference TRBV7-3 and TRBJ1-5, is GAGVSQTPSNKVTEKGKYVELRCDPISGHTALYWYRQSLGQGPEFLIYFQGTGAADDSGLPNDRFFAVRPEGSVSTLKIQRTERGDSAVYLCASSERGTCQPQHFGDGTRLSIL.

By share, this clonotype ranks as large (0.1 to 1%). The chain combines TRBV11-2 with TRBJ2-3; no reliable D call. Germline CDR1 is SGHAT and CDR2 is FQNNGV. Between the trimmed V and J ends, which lost 3 bases and 4 bases, there was a span of 20 bases. This CDR3 spans 17 amino acids. The CDR3 sequence: CASSFDRVAVGADTQYF. Written as DNA, the CDR3 is TGTGCCAGCAGCTTCGATCGCGTGGCGGTTGGGGCAGATACGCAGTATTTT.

By its share, this clonotype is large. The CDR3: CSASLLGTYEQYF. CDR3 DNA: TGCAGTGCTAGTTTGCTTGGAACCTACGAGCAGTACTTC. V and J are TRBV20-1 and TRBJ2-7; D gene uncertain. Germline V gives CDR1 DFQATT, CDR2 SNEGSKA (reference sequence). V lost 3 bases and J 2 bases, leaving 11 bases between the germline ends. CDR3 length: 13 residues.